This T cell receptor beta chain originates from a study of blood T cell repertoires in COVID-19. The participants were between about 18 and 90 years old and came from some 23 US areas. The CDR3 is made up of 18 amino acids. In germline, CDR1 is SGHTS, CDR2 YDEGEE. V lost 0 bases, J lost 1 base, and 6 bases stayed unmatched. The table came from immunoSEQ multiplex PCR; TCRdb's copy has only in-frame clones and leaves some out. The sample records under 450,000 clones, 83% being singletons. Input material: PBMCs or T cells enriched from blood (not recorded which). This chain uses TRBV5-8 with TRBJ1-6; 8 bases line up with TRBD1. This clonotype was obtained from a woman aged 50 to 60 who had recovered from COVID-19. The CDR3 DNA is TGTGCCAGCAGCTTGGGAGGACAGGGCTTTTCCTATAATTCACCCCTCCACTTT. Amino acids: CASSLGGQGFSYNSPLHF. The full variable domain, completed using reference TRBV5-8 and TRBJ1-6, is EAGVTQSPTHLIKTRGQQATLRCSPISGHTSVYWYQQALGLGLQFLLWYDEGEERNRGNFPPRFSGRQFPNYSSELNVNALELEDSALYLCASSLGGQGFSYNSPLHFGNGTRLTVT.